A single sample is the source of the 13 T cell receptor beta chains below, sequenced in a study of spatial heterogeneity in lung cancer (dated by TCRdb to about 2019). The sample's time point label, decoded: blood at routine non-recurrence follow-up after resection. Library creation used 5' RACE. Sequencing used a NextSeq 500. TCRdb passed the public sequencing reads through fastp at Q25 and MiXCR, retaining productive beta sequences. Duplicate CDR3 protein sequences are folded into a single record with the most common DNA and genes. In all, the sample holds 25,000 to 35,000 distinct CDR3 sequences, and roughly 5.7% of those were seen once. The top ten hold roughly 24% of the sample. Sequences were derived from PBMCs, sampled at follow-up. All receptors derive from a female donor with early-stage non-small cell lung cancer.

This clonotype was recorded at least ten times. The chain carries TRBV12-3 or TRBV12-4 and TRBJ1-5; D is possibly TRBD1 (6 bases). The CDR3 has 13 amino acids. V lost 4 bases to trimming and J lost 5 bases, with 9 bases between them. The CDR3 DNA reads TGTGCCAGCAGTTACAGGGTTGATCAGCCCCAGCATTTT. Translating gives CASSYRVDQPQHF.

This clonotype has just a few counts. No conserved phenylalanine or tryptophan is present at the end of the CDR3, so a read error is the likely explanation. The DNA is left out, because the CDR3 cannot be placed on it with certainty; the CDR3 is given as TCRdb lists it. The CDR3 is CASSSGLGLVP. V and J are TRBV7-8 and TRBJ2-7; the table's TRBD2 call for D was not verified on the DNA. The CDR3 has 11 amino acids, counting both end residues. From germline, CDR1 is SGHVS and CDR2 FQNEAQ.

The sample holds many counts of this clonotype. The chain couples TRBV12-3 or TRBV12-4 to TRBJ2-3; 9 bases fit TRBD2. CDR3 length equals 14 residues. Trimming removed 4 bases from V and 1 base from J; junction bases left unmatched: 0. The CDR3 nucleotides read TGTGCCAGCAGTTGGACTAGCGGCACAGATACGCAGTATTTT. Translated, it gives CASSWTSGTDTQYF.

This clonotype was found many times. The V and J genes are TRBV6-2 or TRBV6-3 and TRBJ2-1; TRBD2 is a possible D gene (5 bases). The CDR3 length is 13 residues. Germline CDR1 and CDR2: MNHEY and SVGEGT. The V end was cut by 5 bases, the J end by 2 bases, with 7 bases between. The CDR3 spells CASSHGAYNEQFF. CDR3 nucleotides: TGTGCCAGCAGTCACGGGGCCTACAATGAGCAGTTCTTC.

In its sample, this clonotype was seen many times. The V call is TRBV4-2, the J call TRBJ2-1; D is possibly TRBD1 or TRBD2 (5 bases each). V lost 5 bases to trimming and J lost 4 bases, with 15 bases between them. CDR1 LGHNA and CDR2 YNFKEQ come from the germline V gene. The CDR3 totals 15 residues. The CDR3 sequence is CASSWDGYGYNEQFF. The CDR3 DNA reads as TGTGCCAGCAGCTGGGACGGATACGGGTACAATGAGCAGTTCTTC.

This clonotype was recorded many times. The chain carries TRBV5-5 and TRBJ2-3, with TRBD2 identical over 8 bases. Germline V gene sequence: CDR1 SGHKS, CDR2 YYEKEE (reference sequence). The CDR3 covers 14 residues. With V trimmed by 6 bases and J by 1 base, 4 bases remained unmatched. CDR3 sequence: CASNWRGGTDTQYF. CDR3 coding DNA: TGTGCCAGCAATTGGCGGGGGGGCACAGATACGCAGTATTTT. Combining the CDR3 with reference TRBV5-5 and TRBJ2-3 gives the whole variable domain DAGVTQSPTHLIKTRGQQVTLRCSPISGHKSVSWYQQVLGQGPQFIFQYYEKEERGRGNFPDRFSARQFPNYSSELNVNALLLGDSALYLCASNWRGGTDTQYFGPGTRLTVL.

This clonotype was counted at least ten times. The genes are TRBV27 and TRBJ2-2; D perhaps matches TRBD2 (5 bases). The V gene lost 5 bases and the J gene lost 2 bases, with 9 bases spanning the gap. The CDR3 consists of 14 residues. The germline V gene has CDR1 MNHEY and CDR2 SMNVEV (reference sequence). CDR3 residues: CASSLRANTGELFF. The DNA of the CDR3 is TGTGCCAGCAGTCTGAGGGCCAACACCGGGGAGCTGTTTTTT.

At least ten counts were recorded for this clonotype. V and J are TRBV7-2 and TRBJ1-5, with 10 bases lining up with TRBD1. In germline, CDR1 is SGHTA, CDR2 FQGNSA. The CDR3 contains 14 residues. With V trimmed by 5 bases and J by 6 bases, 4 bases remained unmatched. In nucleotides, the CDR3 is TGTGCCAGCAGCATGGGACAGGGGAGTCAGCCCCAGCATTTT. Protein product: CASSMGQGSQPQHF. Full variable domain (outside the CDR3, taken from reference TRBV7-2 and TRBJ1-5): GAGVSQSPSNKVTEKGKDVELRCDPISGHTALYWYRQSLGQGLEFLIYFQGNSAPDKSGLPSDRFSAERTGGSVSTLTIQRTQQEDSAVYLCASSMGQGSQPQHFGDGTRLSIL.

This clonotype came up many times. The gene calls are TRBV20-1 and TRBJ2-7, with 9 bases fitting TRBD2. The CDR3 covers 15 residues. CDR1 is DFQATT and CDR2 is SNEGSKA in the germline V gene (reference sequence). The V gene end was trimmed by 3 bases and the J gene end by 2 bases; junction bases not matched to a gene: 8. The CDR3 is CSASAKRGATYEQYF. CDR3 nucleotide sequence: TGCAGTGCTAGTGCCAAGCGGGGGGCCACCTACGAGCAGTACTTC.

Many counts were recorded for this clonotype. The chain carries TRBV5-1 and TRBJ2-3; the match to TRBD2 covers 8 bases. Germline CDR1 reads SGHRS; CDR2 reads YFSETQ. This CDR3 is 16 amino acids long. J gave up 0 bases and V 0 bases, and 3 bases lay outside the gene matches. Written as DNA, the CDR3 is TGCGCCAGCAGCTTGGATTTAGCGGGGAGCACAGATACGCAGTATTTT. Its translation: CASSLDLAGSTDTQYF.

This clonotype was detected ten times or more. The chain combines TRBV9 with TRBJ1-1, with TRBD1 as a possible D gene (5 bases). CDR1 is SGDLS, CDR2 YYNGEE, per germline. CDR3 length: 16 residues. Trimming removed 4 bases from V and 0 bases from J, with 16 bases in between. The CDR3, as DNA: TGTGCCAGCAGCCCCGGGACCGGCGTAGTGAACACTGAAGCTTTCTTT. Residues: CASSPGTGVVNTEAFF.

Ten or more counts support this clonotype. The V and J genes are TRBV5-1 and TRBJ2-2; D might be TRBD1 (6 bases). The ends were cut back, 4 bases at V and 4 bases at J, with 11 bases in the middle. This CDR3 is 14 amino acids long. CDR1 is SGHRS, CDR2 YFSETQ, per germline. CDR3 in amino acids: CASSPDRPTGELFF. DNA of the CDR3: TGCGCCAGCAGCCCGGACAGACCCACCGGGGAGCTGTTTTTT.

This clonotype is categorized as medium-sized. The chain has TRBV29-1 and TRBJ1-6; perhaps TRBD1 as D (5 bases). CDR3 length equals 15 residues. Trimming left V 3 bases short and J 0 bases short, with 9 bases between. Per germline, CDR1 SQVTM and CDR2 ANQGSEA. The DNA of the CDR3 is TGCAGCGTTGAGGGGGGGAGCTCCTATAATTCACCCCTCCACTTT. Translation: CSVEGGSSYNSPLHF. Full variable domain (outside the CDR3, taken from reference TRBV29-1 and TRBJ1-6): SAVISQKPSRDICQRGTSLTIQCQVDSQVTMMFWYRQQPGQSLTLIATANQGSEATYESGFVIDKFPISRPNLTFSTLTVSNMSPEDSSIYLCSVEGGSSYNSPLHFGNGTRLTVT.